The 18 T cell receptor beta chains reported below all come from one sample, sequenced in a study of PD-L1 blockade in urothelial cancer. Stated time point: peripheral blood 6 weeks after treatment start. This table comes from immunoSEQ multiplex PCR, and its TCRdb copy is limited to in-frame clones, with some not included. The sample yields 35,000 to 50,000 clones, 80% to 90% seen once. Sample: PBMCs, taken around atezolizumab (anti-PD-L1) treatment. Receptor source: a man in his fifties or sixties with urothelial cancer.

This clone ranks as hyperexpanded (1% or more). The chain joins TRBV19 to TRBJ2-1; 8 nucleotides line up with TRBD1. This CDR3 is built from 16 residues. Looked up from germline, CDR1 is LNHDA and CDR2 is SQIVND (reference sequence). With 5 bases clipped from V and 0 bases from J, the junction kept 6 bases outside the gene matches. The CDR3 here is CASSPLQGDSYNEQFF. In DNA form, the CDR3 reads TGTGCCAGTAGTCCCCTACAGGGGGACTCCTACAATGAGCAGTTCTTC.

The sample holds one count of this clone. In DNA, the CDR3 is TGTGCCAGCAGTTTCGGCAGGATCTATGGCTACACCTTC. Its translation is CASSFGRIYGYTF. V is TRBV28 and J is TRBJ1-2; D is unclear. This CDR3 has 13 amino acids. Germline V CDR1 and CDR2: MDHEN, SYDVKM. Between the trimmed V and J ends, which lost 3 bases and 4 bases, there was a span of 9 bases.

V is TRBV21-1 and J is TRBJ1-3; no DNA check was done on the table's D call, TRBD1. TRBV21-1 counts as a pseudogene. There are 14 residues in the CDR3. In DNA, the CDR3 is TGTGCCAGCAGCAAAATGGGGCCTGGAAACACCATATATTTT. Amino acids: CASSKMGPGNTIYF.

V and J are TRBV5-1 and TRBJ2-5; a possible D gene is TRBD1 (7 bases). The CDR3 spans 13 residues. Germline V gene data show CDR1 as SGHRS and CDR2 as YFSETQ. Trimming pared 5 bases from V and 5 bases from J, leaving 13 bases between. Here the CDR3 reads CASRTQGRETQYF. The DNA for the CDR3 is TGCGCCAGCAGAACACAGGGGAGGGAGACCCAGTACTTC.

The V and J genes are TRBV7-2 and TRBJ2-4; tentatively, D is TRBD2 (5 bases). Germline V gene sequence: CDR1 SGHTA, CDR2 FQGNSA. V lost 2 bases to trimming and J lost 1 base, with 12 bases between them. The CDR3 is 16 residues long. This chain's CDR3 is CASSLTRTEAKNIQYF. Written as DNA, the CDR3 is TGTGCCAGCAGCTTAACTAGGACGGAGGCCAAAAACATTCAGTACTTC.

This clone appeared a few times. The J gene is TRBJ2-1, the V gene TRBV2, with 13 bases matching TRBD2. Trimming at V came to 6 bases and at J to 6 bases, leaving 5 bases not matched to a gene. This CDR3 contains 15 residues. Germline V gene sequence: CDR1 SNHLY, CDR2 FYNNEI. The CDR3 region has the DNA TGTGCCAGCAGCGTCACTAGCGGGGGGGCCAATGAGCAGTTCTTC. This translates into CASSVTSGGANEQFF.

V usage is TRBV11-2 and J usage is TRBJ1-1; TRBD1 might be the D (5 bases). The CDR3 totals 13 residues. In germline, CDR1 is SGHAT, CDR2 FQNNGV. Trimming removed 5 bases from V and 2 bases from J, with 9 bases in between. This chain's CDR3 is CASSLDSNTEAFF. CDR3 sequence (DNA): TGTGCCAGCAGCCTCGACAGCAACACTGAAGCTTTCTTT.

CDR3 nucleotide sequence: TGTGCCAGCAGCTTCGGGACAGGGGGTAATCAGCCCCAGCATTTT. Amino acids: CASSFGTGGNQPQHF. The V call is TRBV7-8, the J call TRBJ1-5, with 11 bases aligning to TRBD1. The CDR3 covers 15 residues. CDR1 and CDR2 from the germline V gene are SGHVS and FQNEAQ. Trimming took 3 bases from V and 4 from J; bases not matched to a gene: 2.

This clone was seen once. The genes are TRBV6-1 and TRBJ1-2; 7 bases fit TRBD1. With 7 bases clipped from V and 3 bases from J, the junction kept 5 bases outside the gene matches. Germline-derived CDR1 and CDR2 are MNHNS and SASEGT. The CDR3 contains 13 residues. The CDR3 spells CASNPTGYYGYTF. CDR3 sequence (DNA): TGTGCCAGCAACCCGACAGGGTACTATGGCTACACCTTC.

The chain is built from TRBV2 and TRBJ1-5, with D tentatively TRBD1 (6 bases). Deletions cut 6 bases from V and 6 bases from J, with 12 bases between. In germline, CDR1 is SNHLY, CDR2 FYNNEI. This CDR3 has 13 residues. The CDR3 sequence is CASRYRVGQPQHF. For the CDR3, the DNA is TGTGCCAGCAGATACAGGGTAGGTCAGCCCCAGCATTTT.

The chain joins TRBV6-1 to TRBJ1-2, with TRBD1 matching 7 bases. Germline CDR1 reads MNHNS; CDR2 reads SASEGT. The CDR3 runs to 14 residues. The V gene end was trimmed by 2 bases and the J gene end by 5 bases; junction bases not matched to a gene: 5. This chain's CDR3 is CASSEPLTGYGYTF. The CDR3 DNA reads as TGTGCCAGCAGTGAACCCCTGACAGGGTATGGCTACACCTTC.

The chain links TRBV7-9 to TRBJ2-7; D uncertain. CDR3 length equals 11 residues. The germline V gene has CDR1 SEHNR and CDR2 FQNEAQ (reference sequence). V shed 5 bases and J shed 7 bases, with 9 bases lying between them. The CDR3 loop reads CASSRTEEQYF. In DNA form, the CDR3 reads TGTGCCAGCAGCCGCACGGAGGAGCAGTACTTC.

The genes are TRBV7-9 and TRBJ1-1; 8 nucleotides match TRBD1. V shed 7 bases and J 0 bases; nucleotides not matched to a gene: 13. This CDR3 is 17 amino acids long. Germline-derived CDR1 and CDR2 are SEHNR and FQNEAQ (reference sequence). CDR3 region: CASTQTTTGDMNTEAFF. DNA of the CDR3: TGTGCCAGCACCCAGACTACGACAGGGGACATGAACACTGAAGCTTTCTTT.

The CDR3 loop reads CASTFRGTDTQYF. The DNA of the CDR3 is TGTGCCAGCACGTTCCGGGGCACAGATACGCAGTATTTT. This chain joins TRBV11-2 and TRBJ2-3, with D unclear. The V end was cut by 7 bases, the J end by 1 base, with 9 bases between. The CDR3 has 13 residues. Germline V CDR1 and CDR2: SGHAT, FQNNGV.

The chain combines TRBV5-1 with TRBJ2-1; 7 nucleotides align to TRBD2. Germline CDR1 reads SGHRS; CDR2 reads YFSETQ. Trimming removed 4 bases from V and 16 bases from J; junction bases left unmatched: 8. CDR3 length: 11 amino acids. The chain's CDR3 is CASSPGTGGFF. The CDR3 DNA is TGCGCCAGCAGCCCCGGGACGGGGGGATTCTTC.

Only a few counts were recorded for this clone. The chain recombines TRBV19 with TRBJ1-5; TRBD1 aligns across 7 bases. The J segment lost 3 bases and the V segment lost 4 bases, leaving 6 bases of the junction unmatched. CDR1 and CDR2 from the germline V gene are LNHDA and SQIVND (reference sequence). This CDR3 has 15 residues. CDR3 protein: CASSTVTGNNQPQHF. The CDR3, as DNA: TGTGCCAGTAGTACGGTGACAGGGAACAATCAGCCCCAGCATTTT.

The V and J genes are TRBV6-1 and TRBJ1-2, with a weak D call TRBD1 (5 bases). Trimming pared 7 bases from V and 4 bases from J, leaving 16 bases between. CDR3 length: 14 residues. Looked up from germline, CDR1 is MNHNS and CDR2 is SASEGT. The CDR3: CASTSPHGGYGYTF. The CDR3 DNA is TGTGCCAGCACAAGCCCCCACGGGGGCTATGGCTACACCTTC.

The chain uses TRBV5-8 and TRBJ2-1; D perhaps matches TRBD1 (5 bases). The CDR3 totals 14 residues. V was pared by 1 base and J by 6 bases, with 11 bases between. Germline V gene lookup returns CDR1 SGHTS and CDR2 YDEGEE. The CDR3 region has the DNA TGTGCCAGCAGCTTGAAGGGGATTCGCAATGAGCAGTTCTTC. Amino acids: CASSLKGIRNEQFF.